This record looks at one TCR beta chain sequence and its context. Its target is not known. This PCR relied on a set of 60 Vbeta primers and 13 Jbeta primers. The assay was immunoSEQ multiplex PCR, and TCRdb's table has in-frame clones only and misses some. The profile shows about 240,000 clones, about 81% of them singletons. This specimen comes from a study of cytomegalovirus exposure and HLA in healthy donors. Study-level background: Of all 370 or so donors who were genotyped, 75% to 85% belonged to the Caucasian-associated ancestry cluster. General observations from the study: Analysis was performed later, and it showed HLA-associated TCR beta chains to be more clonally expanded than equally common others. When analyzed later, a missense DCLRE1C variant was found to be linked to TCR beta V- and J-gene trimming. For presence/absence analyses, sequencing depth was assumed to be roughly uniform across donors.

The germline gives CDR1 MDHEN, CDR2 SYDVKM. The CDR3 is 15 residues long. The V and J ends lost 6 bases and 4 bases, in that order; junction bases with no gene match: 10. The clonotype originates from a woman in her sixties or seventies in good health and CMV-seropositive. J is TRBJ2-3 and V is TRBV28; 7 bases align to TRBD2. The sequenced sample consisted of PBMCs. The CDR3 protein is CASSPSSGAPDTQYF. CDR3 DNA sequence: TGTGCCAGCAGCCCGTCTAGCGGAGCGCCAGATACGCAGTATTTT.